The TCR beta chain under discussion was sequenced for a study of CD8 T cells in Susac syndrome. About this clonotype itself: At one of its ends the junction is not consistent with the germline gene, which may arise from a read error.

Sequencing targeted TCR beta in T cells from blood (CD8+ and CD4+). Both CD4+ and CD8+ T cells were negatively isolated, and TEMRA cells underwent FACS enrichment. Reverse transcription of about 0.45 to 1 ug RNA was performed with random hexamers. With immunoSEQ multiplex PCR, TCR beta CDR3 was amplified across 54 Vbeta and 13 Jbeta. TCRdb itself ran the immunoSEQ multiplex PCR reads through MiXCR, one entry per CDR3 protein. The data show some 300,000 distinct CDR3 sequences, about 85% seen once. The receptor was isolated from a human donor with multiple sclerosis. The sequencing input was CD8+ T cells from PBMCs.

The CDR3 region has the DNA TGTGCCAGCAGTCCGAGTAGCGGGGAGTCCCCCACAGATATGCAGTATTTT. Its protein is CASSPSSGESPTDMQYF. The chain links TRBV27 to TRBJ2-3, with 8 nucleotides matching TRBD2. CDR3 length equals 17 residues. Germline CDR1 and CDR2: MNHEY and SMNVEV (reference sequence).